Listed below are T cell receptor beta chains from one sample, sequenced in a study of shared clonotypes between healthy human individuals. The protocol was immunoSEQ multiplex PCR, while the TCRdb copy is restricted to in-frame clones and leaves out a portion. This table holds 2 million to 2.5 million clones, about nine tenths found once. Specimen: naive CD4+ T cells from PBMCs. The source is a man between 18 and 29 years old in good health. Some clones in this sample may be carry-over from other donors' samples. Each CDR3 is given with its conserved first and last residue. The D gene is left open where the match is weak. Only part of the rows carry a size: once, few, many, or a class if the clone is expanded.

v_gene	j_gene	abundance	d_gene	CDR3aa	CDR3nt
TRBV5-8	TRBJ1-4	-	TRBD1	CASSSRTGGRMKRLFF	TGTGCCAGCAGCTCACGGACAGGGGGGAGAATGAAAAGGCTGTTTTTT
TRBV29-1	TRBJ2-3	-	TRBD1	CSTGGLTGHGSTDTQYF	TGCAGCACAGGGGGCCTGACGGGACATGGGTCCACAGATACGCAGTATTTT
TRBV5-1	TRBJ2-4	-	TRBD1	CASSPDRGIQYF	TGCGCCAGCAGCCCGGACAGGGGGATTCAGTACTTC
TRBV5-1	TRBJ2-7	once	TRBD2	CASSRGGGYEQYF	TGCGCCAGCTCCCGTGGGGGGGGGTACGAGCAGTACTTC
TRBV10-3	TRBJ1-2	once	-	CAISDFRSWGGGYGYTF	TGTGCCATCAGTGATTTTCGGTCCTGGGGGGGAGGGTATGGCTACACCTTC
TRBV11-2	TRBJ1-1	-	-	CASSSRAFF	TGTGCCAGCAGTTCTCGCGCTTTCTTT
TRBV15	TRBJ2-7	-	TRBD1	CATSRGASGGSYEQYF	TGTGCCACCAGCAGAGGGGCCTCAGGGGGCTCCTACGAGCAGTACTTC
TRBV5-4	TRBJ2-2	-	TRBD1	CASSRRDRGGSGELFF	TGTGCCAGCAGCCGCCGGGACAGGGGGGGATCCGGGGAGCTGTTTTTT
TRBV11-2	TRBJ2-7	-	-	CASSFDGGGEQYF	TGTGCCAGCAGCTTTGACGGTGGGGGCGAGCAGTACTTC
TRBV27	TRBJ2-1	once	-	CATSRVPGSSLNEQFF	TGTGCCACCAGTAGGGTTCCGGGGAGTAGTTTGAATGAGCAGTTCTTC
TRBV9	TRBJ1-1	-	-	CASSSSSATEAFF	TGTGCCAGCAGCTCTTCTTCAGCCACTGAAGCTTTCTTT
TRBV30	TRBJ1-5	few	-	CAWTGGGNQPQHF	TGTGCCTGGACCGGAGGGGGCAATCAGCCCCAGCATTTT
TRBV28	TRBJ2-1	-	-	CASGLATYNEQFF	TGTGCCAGCGGGCTAGCGACCTACAATGAGCAGTTCTTC
TRBV6-5	TRBJ1-1	-	-	CASLPGGGTEAFF	TGTGCCAGCCTACCGGGAGGAGGGACTGAAGCTTTCTTT
TRBV19	TRBJ2-5	-	TRBD1	CASSLRGQGSQETQYF	TGTGCCAGTAGTTTACGGGGACAGGGAAGCCAAGAGACCCAGTACTTC
TRBV30	TRBJ1-1	-	-	CAWSVQANTEAFF	TGTGCCTGGAGTGTACAGGCGAACACTGAAGCTTTCTTT